The table lists the clone carrying this TCR beta chain with a few counts. The antigen is unknown. Germline V gene data show CDR1 as SEHNR and CDR2 as FQNEAQ (reference sequence). The CDR3 extends over 14 amino acids. Trimming removed 2 bases at V and 2 bases at J, with 10 bases between. The data stem from a study of cytomegalovirus exposure and HLA in healthy donors. In the PCR, 60 Vbeta and 13 Jbeta primers were used. The assay was immunoSEQ multiplex PCR, and TCRdb's table has in-frame clones only and misses some. The sample records some 130,000 clones, roughly 82% being singletons. Findings and limits, study-wide: TCR beta chain V- and J-gene trimming was linked, in a later analysis, to a missense variant in DCLRE1C.

The receptor was derived from a male donor in good health and CMV-seropositive. The sequenced sample was PBMCs. The V call is TRBV7-9, the J call TRBJ2-7; D possibly corresponds to TRBD1 (6 bases). The CDR3, as DNA: TGTGCCAGCAGCTTAACTGGACAGACCTACGAGCAGTACTTC. It specifies CASSLTGQTYEQYF.